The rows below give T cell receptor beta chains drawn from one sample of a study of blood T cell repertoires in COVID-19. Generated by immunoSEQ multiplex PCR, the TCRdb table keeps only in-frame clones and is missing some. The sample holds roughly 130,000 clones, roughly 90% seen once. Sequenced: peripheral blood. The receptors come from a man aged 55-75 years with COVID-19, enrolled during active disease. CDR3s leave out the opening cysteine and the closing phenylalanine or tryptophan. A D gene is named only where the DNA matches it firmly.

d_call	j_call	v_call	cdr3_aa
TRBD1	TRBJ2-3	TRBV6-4	ASSERQGETTDTQY
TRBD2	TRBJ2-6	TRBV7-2	ASSSAQRGLLT
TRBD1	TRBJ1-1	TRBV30	AWITLPGQGDTEAF
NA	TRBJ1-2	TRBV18	ASSLDTHPDGYT
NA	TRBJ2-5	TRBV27	ASRRDWEETQY
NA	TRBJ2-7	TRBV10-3	AISESGQGSYEQY
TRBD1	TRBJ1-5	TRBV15	ATSKGGQGSGNQPQH
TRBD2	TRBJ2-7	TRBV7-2	ASSSTSGSVYEQY
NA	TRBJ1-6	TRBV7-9	ASSSAGQYSPLH
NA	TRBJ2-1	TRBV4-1	ASSQATYNEQF
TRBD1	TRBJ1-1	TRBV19	ASRGDRQMNTEAF
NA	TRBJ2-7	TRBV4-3	ASSQDTGSSLSYEQY
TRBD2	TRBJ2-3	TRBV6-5	ATRLAGEINTQY
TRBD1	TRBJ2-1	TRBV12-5	ASGLVLRGLLQVAIVDNEQF
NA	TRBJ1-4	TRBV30	AWSVRGDFEKLF
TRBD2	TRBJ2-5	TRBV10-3	AISSGTSGRETQY
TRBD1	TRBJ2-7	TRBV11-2	ASSKTGTGEYEQY
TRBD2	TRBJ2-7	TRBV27	ASSLASSGGHEQY
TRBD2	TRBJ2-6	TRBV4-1	ASSLRTSGRAEGANVLT
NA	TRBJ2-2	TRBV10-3	AISESRGAGTGELF
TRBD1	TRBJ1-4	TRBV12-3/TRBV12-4	ASSLYRGRFMI
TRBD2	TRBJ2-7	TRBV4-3	ASSPSRTSGSYEQY
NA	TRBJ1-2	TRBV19	ASSIALRGYGYT
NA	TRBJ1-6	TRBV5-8	ASSLLPGVDNSPLH
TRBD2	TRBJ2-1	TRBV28	ASSMTSGSYNEQF
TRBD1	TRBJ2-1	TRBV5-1	ASSQGQGVGGEQF
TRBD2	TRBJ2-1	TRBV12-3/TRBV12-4	ASSIGRANEQF
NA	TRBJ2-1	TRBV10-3	ASSDGVNEQF
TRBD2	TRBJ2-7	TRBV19	ASSVGLAGVFGQY
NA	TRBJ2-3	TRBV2	ASSVGEDTQY
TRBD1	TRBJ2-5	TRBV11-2	ASSIGQGETQY
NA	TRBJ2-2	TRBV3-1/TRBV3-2	ASSPGPTTGELF
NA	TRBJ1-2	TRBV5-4	ASSLAGDGYT
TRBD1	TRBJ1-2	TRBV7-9	ASSLVPGTGGGGYT
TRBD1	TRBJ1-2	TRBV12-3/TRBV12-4	ASSLQGQAGGA
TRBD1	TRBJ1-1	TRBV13	ASSLGRGQFEAF
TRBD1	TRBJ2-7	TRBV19	ASSPTGYPYEQY
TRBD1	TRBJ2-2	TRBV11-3	ASSLVRTGGAGELF
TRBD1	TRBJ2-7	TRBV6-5	ASSYGTGGSYEQY
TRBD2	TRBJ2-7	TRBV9	ASSAGPSGSYEQY
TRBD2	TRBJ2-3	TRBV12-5	ASGQTSSADTQY
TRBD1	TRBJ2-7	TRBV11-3	ASSLAPQGAYEQY
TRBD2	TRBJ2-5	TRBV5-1	ASSRGTRQETQY
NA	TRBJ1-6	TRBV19	ASSITENSPLH
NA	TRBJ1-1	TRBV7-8	ASSLRLVGAQGGTEAF
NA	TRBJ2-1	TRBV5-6	ASSLFGQINEQF
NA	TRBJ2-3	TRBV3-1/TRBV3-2	ASSQVEETRSTDTQY
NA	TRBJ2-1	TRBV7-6	ASSPTDRTYNEQF
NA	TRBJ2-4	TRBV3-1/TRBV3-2	ASGGEAKNIQY
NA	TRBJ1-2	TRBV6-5	ASTRIRGEGGYT
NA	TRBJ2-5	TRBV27	ASSLSSTGETQY
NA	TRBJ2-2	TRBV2	ASSLHRGSGELF
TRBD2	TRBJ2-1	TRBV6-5	ASSSPGLASREQF
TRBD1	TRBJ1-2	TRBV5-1	ASSLEGQGTNYGYT
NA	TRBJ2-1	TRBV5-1	ASSLTGPNEQF
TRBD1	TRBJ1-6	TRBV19	ASTRGQGSPLH
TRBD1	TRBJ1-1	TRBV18	ASSPKRTTRGQGSVMNTEAF
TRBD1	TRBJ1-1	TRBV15	ATSSPGTGWDTEAF